What follows are 23 T cell receptor beta chains derived from one specimen sequenced in a study of PD-1 blockade in mismatch repair-deficient tumors. Repertoires were generated with immunoSEQ multiplex PCR, while TCRdb's copy carries only in-frame clones and drops some. The table records tens of thousands of clones, 81% of them present only once. This specimen was peripheral blood, taken 12 weeks after starting pembrolizumab. These receptors all come from an adult with mismatch repair-deficient cancer.

This chain connects TRBV19 to TRBJ2-1; 7 nucleotides align to TRBD2. The CDR3 totals 14 residues. Trimming at V came to 8 bases and at J to 4 bases, leaving 8 bases not matched to a gene. Germline loops: CDR1 LNHDA, CDR2 SQIVND (reference sequence). CDR3: CASRLGAGYNEQFF. The CDR3 DNA follows: TGTGCCAGTCGCCTGGGAGCGGGGTACAATGAGCAGTTCTTC.

The CDR3 is CASSPIQTPSYEQFF. The DNA of the CDR3 is TGTGCCAGTAGTCCAATACAGACTCCTAGCTATGAGCAGTTCTTC. The V and J genes are TRBV19 and TRBJ2-1; possible D gene TRBD2, 5 bases. Trimming cost V 5 bases and J 8 bases, with 19 bases left between them. Germline assignment: CDR1 LNHDA and CDR2 SQIVND (reference sequence). The CDR3 extends over 15 amino acids. The variable domain in full, with the rest retrieved from reference TRBV19 and TRBJ2-1, is DGGITQSPKYLFRKEGQNVTLSCEQNLNHDAMYWYRQDPGQGLRLIYYSQIVNDFQKGDIAEGYSVSREKKESFPLTVTSAQKNPTAFYLCASSPIQTPSYEQFFGPGTRLTVL.

The CDR3 sequence is CASSPPGTSGVEQFF. CDR3 coding DNA: TGTGCCAGCAGCCCCCCCGGGACTAGCGGGGTTGAGCAGTTCTTC. This chain uses TRBV6-5 with TRBJ2-1, with 13 bases matching TRBD2. Germline-derived CDR1 and CDR2 are MNHEY and SVGAGI. The V gene end was trimmed by 6 bases and the J gene end by 9 bases; junction bases not matched to a gene: 8. This CDR3 has 15 residues.

This clone was detected once. The chain uses TRBV25-1 and TRBJ2-1; no definite D call. Germline V gene lookup returns CDR1 MGHDK and CDR2 SYGVNS. V was pared by 6 bases and J by 0 bases, with 9 bases between. This CDR3 spans 14 amino acids. CDR3 sequence (DNA): TGTGCCAGCAGAAGTTCTGGCTCCTACAATGAGCAGTTCTTC. Encoded protein: CASRSSGSYNEQFF.

The CDR3 DNA reads as TGTGCCAGCCATACTAGCGGGAGTACGGACACCGGGGAGCTGTTTTTT. This encodes CASHTSGSTDTGELFF. The chain recombines TRBV5-8 with TRBJ2-2; TRBD2 agrees at 11 bases. J was trimmed by 3 bases and V by 7 bases; bases with no gene match: 8. The CDR3 has 16 amino acids. Germline V gives CDR1 SGHTS, CDR2 YDEGEE. The full variable domain, with the rest looked up from reference TRBV5-8 and TRBJ2-2, is EAGVTQSPTHLIKTRGQQATLRCSPISGHTSVYWYQQALGLGLQFLLWYDEGEERNRGNFPPRFSGRQFPNYSSELNVNALELEDSALYLCASHTSGSTDTGELFFGEGSRLTVL.

The V call is TRBV10-3, the J call TRBJ1-1, with unresolved D. Trimming left V 3 bases short and J 1 base short, with 9 bases between. The germline V gene has CDR1 ENHRY and CDR2 SYGVKD. The CDR3 is 14 residues long. CDR3 protein: CAISEGQANTEAFF. In DNA, the CDR3 is TGTGCCATCAGTGAAGGCCAGGCGAACACTGAAGCTTTCTTT.

This clone showed up just once. This chain uses TRBV4-1 with TRBJ1-2; the match to TRBD1 covers 9 bases. CDR3 size: 13 residues. Per the germline V gene, CDR1 is MGHRA and CDR2 is YSYEKL. With V trimmed by 7 bases and J by 8 bases, 8 bases remained unmatched. CDR3 loop: CASNSGQGYGYTF. The DNA of the CDR3 is TGCGCCAGCAATTCCGGACAGGGGTACGGCTACACCTTC.

CDR3: CASSRADYGYTF. DNA of the CDR3: TGTGCCAGCAGCAGGGCTGACTATGGCTACACCTTC. The V and J genes are TRBV9 and TRBJ1-2, with D uncertain. This CDR3 spans 12 amino acids. Germline V lookup: CDR1 SGDLS, CDR2 YYNGEE. Between the trimmed V and J ends, which lost 4 bases and 3 bases, there was a span of 7 bases.

The chain links TRBV6-5 to TRBJ1-1; the D is unclear. Trimming left V 5 bases short and J 8 bases short, with 18 bases between. The germline CDR1 and CDR2 sequences are MNHEY and SVGAGI. The CDR3 is 14 amino acids. The CDR3 DNA reads as TGTGCCAGCAGTACCCAGGACCATGGGAGAGAAGCTTTCTTT. The encoded protein is CASSTQDHGREAFF.

There are a few counts of this clone. This chain connects TRBV30 to TRBJ2-5; 7 bases fit TRBD2. Germline-derived CDR1 and CDR2 are GTSNPN and SVGIG (reference sequence). The CDR3 spans 14 residues. Trimming removed 0 bases from V and 5 bases from J; junction bases left unmatched: 6. CDR3: CAWSVRGVSETQYF. Written as DNA, the CDR3 is TGTGCCTGGAGTGTACGGGGGGTTTCGGAGACCCAGTACTTC.

The CDR3 is CASSPGSVEAFF. The CDR3 bases are TGTGCCAGCTCACCTGGGTCGGTTGAAGCTTTCTTT. This chain uses TRBV18 with TRBJ1-1; D call uncertain. Trimming removed 3 bases at V and 7 bases at J, with 9 bases between. The length of the CDR3 is 12 residues. Germline-derived CDR1 and CDR2 are KGHSH and LQKENI.

The J gene is TRBJ2-3, the V gene TRBV6-6; D possibly corresponds to TRBD2 (5 bases). This CDR3 region has 16 residues. The V gene lost 7 bases and the J gene lost 0 bases, with 17 bases spanning the gap. Germline CDR1 and CDR2: MNHNY and SVGAGI (reference sequence). This CDR3 reads CASNSARAASTDTQYF. The CDR3 nucleotides are TGTGCCAGCAACTCCGCGAGGGCAGCTAGCACAGATACGCAGTATTTT.

This clone was counted a single time. This rearrangement joins TRBV5-4 to TRBJ2-6; D remains unclear. Germline loops: CDR1 SGHNT, CDR2 YYREEE (reference sequence). This CDR3 spans 15 amino acids. Between the trimmed V and J ends, which lost 4 bases and 1 base, there was a span of 9 bases. CDR3 nucleotide sequence: TGTGCCAGCAGCGCGGCGACGTCTGGGGCCAACGTCCTGACTTTC. It translates to CASSAATSGANVLTF.

This chain joins TRBV29-1 and TRBJ2-7, with TRBD2 as a possible D gene (6 bases). The germline CDR1 and CDR2 sequences are SQVTM and ANQGSEA. This CDR3 spans 13 amino acids. V was pared by 6 bases and J by 6 bases, with 18 bases between. Here the CDR3 DNA reads TGCAGCGTCCGCGGGATTGTAAATCCCGAGCAGTACTTC. Its translation is CSVRGIVNPEQYF.

The chain employs TRBV15 and TRBJ2-1; 7 bases match TRBD1. V lost 7 bases to trimming and J lost 9 bases; unmatched junction nucleotides: 12. In germline, CDR1 is LNHNV, CDR2 YYDKDF (reference sequence). The CDR3 is made up of 14 amino acids. This CDR3 is CATNRGGSGVEQFF. CDR3 DNA: TGTGCCACCAACAGGGGCGGTAGTGGGGTTGAGCAGTTCTTC.

The chain couples TRBV27 to TRBJ2-3, with D uncertain. V lost 2 bases, J lost 15 bases, and 15 bases lay in between. The CDR3 totals 12 residues. Germline assignment: CDR1 MNHEY and CDR2 SMNVEV (reference sequence). CDR3 protein: CASSLGSQRKYF. The CDR3 DNA is TGTGCCAGCAGTTTAGGGTCTCAACGTAAATATTTT.

This rearrangement joins TRBV29-1 to TRBJ2-1; 9 bases match TRBD2. V dropped 3 bases and J dropped 2; count of bases not matched to a gene: 2. Germline V CDR1 and CDR2: SQVTM, ANQGSEA. The CDR3 is made up of 14 amino acids. CDR3 in DNA: TGCAGCGTTGAGACTAGCGGAGCCTACAATGAGCAGTTCTTC. It specifies CSVETSGAYNEQFF.

CDR3 in amino acids: CASSVGGAGGYTF. The CDR3 DNA sequence: TGTGCCAGCAGCGTAGGGGGGGCTGGTGGCTACACCTTC. This chain uses TRBV9 with TRBJ1-2; the D gene is possibly TRBD1 (6 bases). V lost 0 bases to trimming and J lost 7 bases, with 10 bases between them. Germline V CDR1 and CDR2: SGDLS, YYNGEE. This CDR3 has 13 residues.

Comment on this clone: The sample has other DNA sequences that encode this CDR3 too. The chain couples TRBV19 to TRBJ1-5; D is unclear. The CDR3 is 13 residues long. CDR1 is LNHDA, CDR2 SQIVND, per germline (reference sequence). Between the trimmed V and J ends, which lost 5 bases and 4 bases, there was a span of 9 bases. DNA of the CDR3: TGTGCCAGTAGTCGAGATGGGAATCAGCCCCAGCATTTT. Translated: CASSRDGNQPQHF.

This rearrangement joins TRBV7-2 to TRBJ1-5; the D is unclear. V dropped 1 base and J dropped 5 bases, with 6 bases sitting between them. Germline lookup yields CDR1 SGHTA and CDR2 FQGNSA. CDR3 length: 13 residues. DNA of the CDR3: TGTGCCAGCAGCTTAGTTATGGATCAGCCCCAGCATTTT. The encoded protein is CASSLVMDQPQHF.

The V gene is TRBV7-2, the J gene TRBJ2-1, with D unclear. This CDR3 contains 13 residues. Per germline, CDR1 SGHTA and CDR2 FQGNSA. Trimming removed 2 bases from V and 7 bases from J, with 9 bases in between. The CDR3 DNA sequence: TGTGCCAGCAGCTTACCTATGGATAATGAGCAGTTCTTC. Translating it yields CASSLPMDNEQFF.

The chain combines TRBV14 with TRBJ2-6, with D uncertain. This CDR3 spans 15 amino acids. V was pared by 0 bases and J by 2 bases, with 5 bases between. Germline V lookup: CDR1 SGHDN, CDR2 FVKESK. The CDR3 loop is CASSQDYPGANVLTF. In nucleotides, the CDR3 is TGTGCCAGCAGCCAAGATTACCCTGGGGCCAACGTCCTGACTTTC.

The rearrangement joins TRBV19 to TRBJ1-4; TRBD1 might be the D (5 bases). Germline CDR1 LNHDA, CDR2 SQIVND (reference sequence). The V end was cut by 3 bases, the J end by 8 bases, with 13 bases between. The CDR3 extends over 14 amino acids. DNA of the CDR3: TGTGCCAGTAGTATGCCCAAACAGGTCGAAAAACTGTTTTTT. Protein sequence: CASSMPKQVEKLFF. Variable domain in full (rest from reference TRBV19 and TRBJ1-4): DGGITQSPKYLFRKEGQNVTLSCEQNLNHDAMYWYRQDPGQGLRLIYYSQIVNDFQKGDIAEGYSVSREKKESFPLTVTSAQKNPTAFYLCASSMPKQVEKLFFGSGTQLSVL.